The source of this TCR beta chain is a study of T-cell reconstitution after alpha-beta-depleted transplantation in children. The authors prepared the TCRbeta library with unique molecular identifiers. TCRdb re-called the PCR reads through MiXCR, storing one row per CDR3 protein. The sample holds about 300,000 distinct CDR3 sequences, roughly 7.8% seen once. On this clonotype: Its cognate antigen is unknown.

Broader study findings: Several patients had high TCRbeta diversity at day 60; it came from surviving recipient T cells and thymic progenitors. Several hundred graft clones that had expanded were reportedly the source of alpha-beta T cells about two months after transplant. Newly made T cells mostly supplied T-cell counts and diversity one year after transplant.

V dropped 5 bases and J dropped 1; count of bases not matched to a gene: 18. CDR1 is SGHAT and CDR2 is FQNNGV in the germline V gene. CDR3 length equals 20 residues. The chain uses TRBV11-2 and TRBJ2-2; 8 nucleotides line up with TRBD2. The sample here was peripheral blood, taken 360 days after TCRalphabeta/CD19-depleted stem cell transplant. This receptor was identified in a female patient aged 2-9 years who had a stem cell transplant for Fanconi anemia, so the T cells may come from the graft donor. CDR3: CASSRLDGRGGTRNTGELFF. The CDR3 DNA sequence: TGTGCCAGCAGCCGCCTCGACGGGCGCGGGGGGACCCGGAACACCGGGGAGCTGTTTTTT.